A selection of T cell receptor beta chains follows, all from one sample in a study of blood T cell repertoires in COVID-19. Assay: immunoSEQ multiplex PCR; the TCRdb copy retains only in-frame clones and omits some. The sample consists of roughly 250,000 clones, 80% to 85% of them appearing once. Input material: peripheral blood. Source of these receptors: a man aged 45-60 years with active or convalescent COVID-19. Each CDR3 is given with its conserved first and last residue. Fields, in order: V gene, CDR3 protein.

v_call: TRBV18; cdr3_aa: CASSPQGRGNTEAFF
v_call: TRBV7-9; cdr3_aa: CASSLRTGMENYGYTF
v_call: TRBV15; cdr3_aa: CATSSLAGFTDTQYF
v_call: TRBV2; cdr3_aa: CASSAAPPGGPDYGYTF
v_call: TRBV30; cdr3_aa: CAWSGGGLNTF
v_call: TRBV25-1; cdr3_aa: CASSEAGARVTGYTF
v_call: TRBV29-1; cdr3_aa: CSVGTIDSYEQYF
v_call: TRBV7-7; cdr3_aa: CASSLRTDRGETQYF
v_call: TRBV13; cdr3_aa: CASSSGQGGAGELFF
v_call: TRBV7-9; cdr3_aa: CASTRQVGGSPLHF
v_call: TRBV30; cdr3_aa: CAWSKKGQGFLYGYTF
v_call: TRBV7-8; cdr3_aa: CASRPMDREFYTEAFF
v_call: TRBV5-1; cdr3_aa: CASSQGQGRSTEAFF
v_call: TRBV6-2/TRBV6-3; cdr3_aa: CASSPWRAEPSSPLHF
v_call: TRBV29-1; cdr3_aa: CSVEVITGTGNEQFF
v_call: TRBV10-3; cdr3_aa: CAISDSGTVSNQPQHF
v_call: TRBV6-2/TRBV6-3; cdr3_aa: CASSLTSGAPGQPQHF
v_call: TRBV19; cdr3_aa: CASSQQGDGNSPLHF
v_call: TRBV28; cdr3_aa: CASSSGQGPNSPLHF
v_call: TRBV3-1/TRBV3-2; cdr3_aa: CASSQDLSEGYGYTF
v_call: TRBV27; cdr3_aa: CASSLGTNYGYTF
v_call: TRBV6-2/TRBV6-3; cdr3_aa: CASSYLGELFF
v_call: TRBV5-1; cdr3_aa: CASSRWTGEGNTIYF
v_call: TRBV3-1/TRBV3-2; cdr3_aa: CASSQDSDYGAQYF
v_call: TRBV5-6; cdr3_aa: CASSLVAGSTVSGNTIYF
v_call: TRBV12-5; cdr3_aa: CASGPLGGTGELFF
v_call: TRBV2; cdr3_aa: CASRDTHNQPQHF